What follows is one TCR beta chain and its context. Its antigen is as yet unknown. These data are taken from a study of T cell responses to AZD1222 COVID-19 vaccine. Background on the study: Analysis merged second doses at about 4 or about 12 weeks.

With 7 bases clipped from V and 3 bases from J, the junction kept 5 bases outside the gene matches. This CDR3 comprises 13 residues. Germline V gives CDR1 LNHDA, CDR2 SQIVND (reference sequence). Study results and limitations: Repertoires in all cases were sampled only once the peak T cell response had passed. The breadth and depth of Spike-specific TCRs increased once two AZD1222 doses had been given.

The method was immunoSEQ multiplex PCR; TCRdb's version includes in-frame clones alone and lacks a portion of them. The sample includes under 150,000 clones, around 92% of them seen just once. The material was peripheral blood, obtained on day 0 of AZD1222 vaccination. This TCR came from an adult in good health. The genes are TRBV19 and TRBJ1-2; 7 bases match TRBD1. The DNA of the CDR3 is TGTGCCAGTACTCAAGGGGGCTACTATGGCTACACCTTC. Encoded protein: CASTQGGYYGYTF.